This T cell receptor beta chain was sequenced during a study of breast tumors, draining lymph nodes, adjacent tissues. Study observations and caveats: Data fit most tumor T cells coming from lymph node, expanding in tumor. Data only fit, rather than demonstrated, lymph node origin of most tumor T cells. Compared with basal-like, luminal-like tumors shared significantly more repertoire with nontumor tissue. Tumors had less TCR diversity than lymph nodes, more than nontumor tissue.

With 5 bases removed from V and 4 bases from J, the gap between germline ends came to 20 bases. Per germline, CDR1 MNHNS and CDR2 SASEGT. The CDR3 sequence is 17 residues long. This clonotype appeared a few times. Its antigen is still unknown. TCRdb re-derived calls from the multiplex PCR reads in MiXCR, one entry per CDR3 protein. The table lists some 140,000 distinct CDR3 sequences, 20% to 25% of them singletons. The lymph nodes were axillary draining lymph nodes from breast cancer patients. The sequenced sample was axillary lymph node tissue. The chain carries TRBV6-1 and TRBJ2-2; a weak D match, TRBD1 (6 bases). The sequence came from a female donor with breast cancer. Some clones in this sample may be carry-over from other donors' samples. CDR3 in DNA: TGTGCCAGCAGTTCCAACCCGGCAGGGGAGATCACCGGGGAGCTGTTTTTT. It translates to CASSSNPAGEITGELFF.